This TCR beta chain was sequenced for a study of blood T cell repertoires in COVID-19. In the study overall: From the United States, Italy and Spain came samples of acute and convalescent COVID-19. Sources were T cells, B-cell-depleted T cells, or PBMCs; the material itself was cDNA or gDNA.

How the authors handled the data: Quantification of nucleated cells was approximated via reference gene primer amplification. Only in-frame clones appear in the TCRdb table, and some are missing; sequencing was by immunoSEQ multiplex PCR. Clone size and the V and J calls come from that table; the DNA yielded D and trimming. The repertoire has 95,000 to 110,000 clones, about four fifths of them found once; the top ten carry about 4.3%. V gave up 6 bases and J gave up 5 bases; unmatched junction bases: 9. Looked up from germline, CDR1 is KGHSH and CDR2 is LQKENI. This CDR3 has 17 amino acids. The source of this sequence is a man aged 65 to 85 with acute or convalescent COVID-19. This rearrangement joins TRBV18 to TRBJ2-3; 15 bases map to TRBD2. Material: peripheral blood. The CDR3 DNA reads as TGTGCCAGCTCGGCTCGGACTAGCGGGGGGGCTAGAGATACGCAGTATTTT. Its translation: CASSARTSGGARDTQYF.